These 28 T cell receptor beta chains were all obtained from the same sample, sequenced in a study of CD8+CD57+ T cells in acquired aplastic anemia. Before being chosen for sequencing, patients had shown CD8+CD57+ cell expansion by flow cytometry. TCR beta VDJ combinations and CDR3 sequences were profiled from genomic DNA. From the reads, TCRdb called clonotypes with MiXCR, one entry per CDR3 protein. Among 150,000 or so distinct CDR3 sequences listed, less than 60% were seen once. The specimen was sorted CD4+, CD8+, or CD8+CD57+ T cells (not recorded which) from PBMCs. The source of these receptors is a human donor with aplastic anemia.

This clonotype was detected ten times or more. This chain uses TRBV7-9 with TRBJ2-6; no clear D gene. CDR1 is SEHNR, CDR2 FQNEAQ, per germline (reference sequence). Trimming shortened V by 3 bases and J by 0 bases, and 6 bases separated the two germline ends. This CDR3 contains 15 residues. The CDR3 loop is CASSFPPSGANVLTF. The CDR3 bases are TGTGCCAGCAGCTTCCCGCCCTCTGGGGCCAACGTCCTGACTTTC.

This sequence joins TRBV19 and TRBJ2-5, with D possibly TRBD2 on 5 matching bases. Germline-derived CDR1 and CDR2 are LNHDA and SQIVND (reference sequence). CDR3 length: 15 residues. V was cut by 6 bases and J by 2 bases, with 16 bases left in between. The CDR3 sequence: CASRAPVSGQETQYF. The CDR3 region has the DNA TGTGCCAGTAGGGCGCCGGTCAGCGGTCAAGAGACCCAGTACTTC.

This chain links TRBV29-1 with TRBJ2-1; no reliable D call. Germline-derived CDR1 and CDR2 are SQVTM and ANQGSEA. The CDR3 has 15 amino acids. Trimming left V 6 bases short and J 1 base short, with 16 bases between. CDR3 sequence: CSVEKTVISYNEQFF. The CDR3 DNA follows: TGCAGCGTAGAAAAAACAGTAATTTCCTACAATGAGCAGTTCTTC.

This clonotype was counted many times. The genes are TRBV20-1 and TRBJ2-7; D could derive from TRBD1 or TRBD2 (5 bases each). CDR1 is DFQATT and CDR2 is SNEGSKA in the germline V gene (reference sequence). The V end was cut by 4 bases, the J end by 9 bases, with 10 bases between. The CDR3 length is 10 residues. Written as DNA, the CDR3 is TGCAGTGCTACCGGGACCGGGCAGTACTTC. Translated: CSATGTGQYF.

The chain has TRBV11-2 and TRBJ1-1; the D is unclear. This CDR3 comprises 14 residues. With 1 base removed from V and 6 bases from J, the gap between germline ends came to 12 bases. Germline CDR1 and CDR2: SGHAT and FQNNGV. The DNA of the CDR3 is TGTGCCAGCAGCTTAGTTGCGGGAATCCCTGAAGCTTTCTTT. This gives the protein CASSLVAGIPEAFF. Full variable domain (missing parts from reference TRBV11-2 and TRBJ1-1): EAGVAQSPRYKIIEKRQSVAFWCNPISGHATLYWYQQILGQGPKLLIQFQNNGVVDDSQLPKDRFSAERLKGVDSTLKIQPAKLEDSAVYLCASSLVAGIPEAFFGQGTRLTVV.

The CDR3 loop is CASSLITGPTQYF. Written as DNA, the CDR3 is TGTGCCAGCAGCTTAATTACAGGTCCCACGCAGTATTTT. The chain couples TRBV7-8 to TRBJ2-3, with D possibly being TRBD1 (5 bases). V was shortened by 2 bases and J by 9 bases, with 12 bases between the two germline ends. Germline V lookup: CDR1 SGHVS, CDR2 FQNEAQ. The CDR3 has 13 amino acids.

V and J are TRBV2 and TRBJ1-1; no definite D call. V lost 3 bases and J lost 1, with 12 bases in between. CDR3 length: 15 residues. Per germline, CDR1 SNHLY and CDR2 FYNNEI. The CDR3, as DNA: TGTGCCAGCAGTGATGCGGGTATGCGGAACACTGAAGCTTTCTTT. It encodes CASSDAGMRNTEAFF.

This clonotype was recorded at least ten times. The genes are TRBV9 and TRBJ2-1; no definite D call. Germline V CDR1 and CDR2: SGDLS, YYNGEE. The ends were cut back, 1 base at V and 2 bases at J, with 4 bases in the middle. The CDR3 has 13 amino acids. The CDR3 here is CASSVRAYNEQFF. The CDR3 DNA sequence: TGTGCCAGCAGCGTACGGGCCTACAATGAGCAGTTCTTC.

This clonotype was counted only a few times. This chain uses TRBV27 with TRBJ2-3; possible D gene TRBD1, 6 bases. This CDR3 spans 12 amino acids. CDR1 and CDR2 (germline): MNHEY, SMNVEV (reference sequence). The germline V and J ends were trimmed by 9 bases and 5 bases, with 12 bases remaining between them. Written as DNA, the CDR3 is TGTGCCAGTGCTACAGGGTTAGATACGCAGTATTTT. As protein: CASATGLDTQYF.

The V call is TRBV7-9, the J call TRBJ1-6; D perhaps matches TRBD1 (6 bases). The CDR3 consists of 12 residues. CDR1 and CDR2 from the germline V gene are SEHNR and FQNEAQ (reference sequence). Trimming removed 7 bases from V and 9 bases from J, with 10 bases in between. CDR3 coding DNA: TGTGCCAGCACCCCGGGGGCTTCACCCCTCCACTTT. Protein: CASTPGASPLHF.

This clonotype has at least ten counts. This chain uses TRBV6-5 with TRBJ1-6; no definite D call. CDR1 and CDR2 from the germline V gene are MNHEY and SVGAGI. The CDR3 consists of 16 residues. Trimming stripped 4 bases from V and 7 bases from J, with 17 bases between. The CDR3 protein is CASSSPGERLNSPLHF. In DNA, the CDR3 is TGTGCCAGCAGTTCGCCCGGGGAGCGCTTGAATTCACCCCTCCACTTT.

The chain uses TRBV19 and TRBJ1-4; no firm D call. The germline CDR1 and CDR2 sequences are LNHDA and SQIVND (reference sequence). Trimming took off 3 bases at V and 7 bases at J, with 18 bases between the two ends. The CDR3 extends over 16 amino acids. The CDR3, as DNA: TGTGCCAGTAGTATGAATTTAGGACCGGCGGGTGAAAAACTGTTTTTT. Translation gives CASSMNLGPAGEKLFF.

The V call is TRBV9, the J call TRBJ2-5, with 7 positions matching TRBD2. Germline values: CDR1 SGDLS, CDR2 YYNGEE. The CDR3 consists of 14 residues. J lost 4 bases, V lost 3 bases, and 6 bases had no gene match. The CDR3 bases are TGTGCCAGCAGCGGGACTAGTTCCCCAGAGACCCAGTACTTC. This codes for CASSGTSSPETQYF.

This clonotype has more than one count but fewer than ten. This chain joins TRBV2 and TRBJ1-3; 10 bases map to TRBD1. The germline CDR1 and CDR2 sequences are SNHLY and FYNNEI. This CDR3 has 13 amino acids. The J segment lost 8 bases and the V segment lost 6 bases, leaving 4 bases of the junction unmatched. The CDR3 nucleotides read TGTGCCAGCAGCCGGGACAGGGGAGACACCATATATTTT. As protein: CASSRDRGDTIYF.

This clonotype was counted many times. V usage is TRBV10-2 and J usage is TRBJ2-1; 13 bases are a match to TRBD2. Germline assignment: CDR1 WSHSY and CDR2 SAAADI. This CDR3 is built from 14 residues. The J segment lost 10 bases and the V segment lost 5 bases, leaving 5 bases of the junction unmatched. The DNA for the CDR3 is TGCGCCAGCAGTATAACTAGCGGGGGGGCGGAGCAGTTCTTC. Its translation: CASSITSGGAEQFF.

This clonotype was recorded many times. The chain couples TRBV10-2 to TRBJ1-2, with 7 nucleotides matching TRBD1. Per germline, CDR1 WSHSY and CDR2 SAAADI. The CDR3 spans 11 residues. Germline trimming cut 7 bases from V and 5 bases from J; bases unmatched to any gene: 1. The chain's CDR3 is CASMGQYGYTF. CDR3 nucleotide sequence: TGCGCCAGCATGGGACAGTATGGCTACACCTTC.

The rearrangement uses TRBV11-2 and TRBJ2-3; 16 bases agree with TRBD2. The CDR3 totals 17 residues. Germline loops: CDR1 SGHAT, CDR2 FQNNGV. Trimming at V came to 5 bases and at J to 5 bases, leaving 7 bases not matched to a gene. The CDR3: CASSQGLAGGQRDTQYF. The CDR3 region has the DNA TGTGCCAGCAGCCAGGGACTAGCGGGGGGGCAGAGAGATACGCAGTATTTT. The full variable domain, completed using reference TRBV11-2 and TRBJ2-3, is EAGVAQSPRYKIIEKRQSVAFWCNPISGHATLYWYQQILGQGPKLLIQFQNNGVVDDSQLPKDRFSAERLKGVDSTLKIQPAKLEDSAVYLCASSQGLAGGQRDTQYFGPGTRLTVL.

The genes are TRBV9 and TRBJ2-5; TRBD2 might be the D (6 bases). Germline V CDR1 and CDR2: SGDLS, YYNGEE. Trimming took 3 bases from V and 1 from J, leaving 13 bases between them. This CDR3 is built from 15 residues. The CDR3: CASSGAAGFQETQYF. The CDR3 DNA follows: TGTGCCAGCAGCGGCGCGGCGGGGTTCCAAGAGACCCAGTACTTC.

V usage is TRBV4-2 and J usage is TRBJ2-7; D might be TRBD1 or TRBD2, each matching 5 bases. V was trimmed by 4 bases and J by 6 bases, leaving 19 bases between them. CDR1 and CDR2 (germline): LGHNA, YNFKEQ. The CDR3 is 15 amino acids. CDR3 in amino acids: CASSPQGRHGGEQYF. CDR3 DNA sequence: TGTGCCAGCAGCCCCCAGGGACGACATGGGGGCGAGCAGTACTTC.

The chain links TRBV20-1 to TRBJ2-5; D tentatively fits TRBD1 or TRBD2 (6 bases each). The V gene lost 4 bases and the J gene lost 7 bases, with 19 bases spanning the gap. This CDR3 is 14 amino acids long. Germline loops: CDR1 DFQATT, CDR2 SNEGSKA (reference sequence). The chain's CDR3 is CSATGGGWGGTQYF. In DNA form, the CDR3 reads TGCAGTGCTACCGGTGGGGGCTGGGGAGGGACCCAGTACTTC.

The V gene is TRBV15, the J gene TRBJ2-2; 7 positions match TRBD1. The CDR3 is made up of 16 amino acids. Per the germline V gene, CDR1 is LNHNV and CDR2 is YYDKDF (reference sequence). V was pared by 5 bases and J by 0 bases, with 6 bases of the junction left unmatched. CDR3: CATSRPGTANTGELFF. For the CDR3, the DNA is TGTGCCACCAGCCGACCCGGGACAGCGAACACCGGGGAGCTGTTTTTT.

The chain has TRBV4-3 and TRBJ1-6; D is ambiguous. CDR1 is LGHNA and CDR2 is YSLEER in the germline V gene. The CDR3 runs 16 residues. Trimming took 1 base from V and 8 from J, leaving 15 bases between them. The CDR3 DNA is TGCGCCAGCAGCCAAGCCGGGATCCCAAGGGATTCACCCCTCCACTTT. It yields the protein CASSQAGIPRDSPLHF.

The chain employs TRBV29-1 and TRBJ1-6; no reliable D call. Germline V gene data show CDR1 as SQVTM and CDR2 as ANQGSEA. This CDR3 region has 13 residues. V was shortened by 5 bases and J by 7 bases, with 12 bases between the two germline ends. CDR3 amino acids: CSVRAAENSPLHF. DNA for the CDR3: TGCAGCGTTCGGGCAGCAGAGAATTCACCCCTCCACTTT.

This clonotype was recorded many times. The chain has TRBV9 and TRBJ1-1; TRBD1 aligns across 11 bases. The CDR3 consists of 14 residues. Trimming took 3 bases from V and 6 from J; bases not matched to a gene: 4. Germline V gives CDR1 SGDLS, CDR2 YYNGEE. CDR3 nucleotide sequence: TGTGCCAGCAGCGCCGGACAGGGGGCAGCTGAAGCTTTCTTT. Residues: CASSAGQGAAEAFF.

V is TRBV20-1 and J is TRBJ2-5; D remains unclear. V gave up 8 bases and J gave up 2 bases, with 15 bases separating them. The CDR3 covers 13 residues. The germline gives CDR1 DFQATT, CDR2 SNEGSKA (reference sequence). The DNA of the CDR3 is TGCAGTCCTAACTCGGGCGATCAAGAGACCCAGTACTTC. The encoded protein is CSPNSGDQETQYF.

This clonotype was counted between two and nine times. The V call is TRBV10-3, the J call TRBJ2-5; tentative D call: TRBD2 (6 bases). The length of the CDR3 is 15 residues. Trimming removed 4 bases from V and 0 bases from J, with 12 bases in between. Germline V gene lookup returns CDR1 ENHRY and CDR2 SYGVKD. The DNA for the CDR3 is TGTGCCATCAGTGCGGGATCGGGGGACCAAGAGACCCAGTACTTC. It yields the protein CAISAGSGDQETQYF.

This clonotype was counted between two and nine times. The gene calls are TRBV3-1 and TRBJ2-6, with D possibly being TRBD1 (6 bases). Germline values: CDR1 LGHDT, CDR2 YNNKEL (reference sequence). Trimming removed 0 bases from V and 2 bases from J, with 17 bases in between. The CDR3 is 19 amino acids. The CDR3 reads CASSQDSATGFPGANVLTF. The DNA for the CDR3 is TGTGCCAGCAGCCAAGACTCCGCCACAGGGTTCCCTGGGGCCAACGTCCTGACTTTC. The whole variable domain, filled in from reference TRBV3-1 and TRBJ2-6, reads DTAVSQTPKYLVTQMGNDKSIKCEQNLGHDTMYWYKQDSKKFLKIMFSYNNKELIINETVPNRFSPKSPDKAHLNLHINSLELGDSAVYFCASSQDSATGFPGANVLTFGAGSRLTVL.

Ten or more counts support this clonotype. The DNA for the CDR3 is TGCAGTGCTAGAGATATTGGGGGAGAGACCCAGTACTTC. It is translated as CSARDIGGETQYF. V and J are TRBV20-1 and TRBJ2-5; tentatively, D is TRBD1 or TRBD2 (5 bases each). Germline lookup yields CDR1 DFQATT and CDR2 SNEGSKA (reference sequence). With 0 bases removed from V and 4 bases from J, the gap between germline ends came to 9 bases. The CDR3 contains 13 residues.